These T cell receptor beta chains were read from a single sample in a study of shared clonotypes between healthy human individuals. Measured with immunoSEQ multiplex PCR; TCRdb has only the in-frame clones, and not every one. Found here are about 600,000 clones, around 97% of them singletons; the top ten hold 0.055% to 0.07%. The sample was naive CD4+ T cells sorted from blood. All receptors come from a woman aged 30 to 39 in good health. Both conserved end residues are part of each CDR3. The D gene is left open where the match is weak. Not every row has a clone size; where given, it reads once, few, many or a size class.

TRBD1 TRBJ2-1 few TRBV7-2 TGTGCCAGCAGCTTAAGGGGGCCAGGGAGTAATGAGCAGTTCTTC CASSLRGPGSNEQFF
- TRBJ2-1 - TRBV21-1 TGTGCCAGCAGCAAAAAAAAGGGCAGGGGGCGGGTAAATGAGCAGTTCTTC CASSKKKGRGRVNEQFF
- TRBJ2-2 - TRBV10-2 TGCGCCAGCAGTGGAGGCCGAAACACCGGGGAGCTGTTTTTT CASSGGRNTGELFF
- TRBJ1-5 - TRBV7-2 TGTGCCAGCAGCCCCCAGGGTGACCAGCCCCAGCATTTT CASSPQGDQPQHF
- TRBJ1-2 - TRBV11-2 TGTGCCAGCAGCCCTCGACAGTTCTCTGGCTACACCTTC CASSPRQFSGYTF
TRBD1 TRBJ2-7 - TRBV5-1 TGCGCCAGCAGCTACCAGACAGGGGCGGCCTACGAGCAGTACTTC CASSYQTGAAYEQYF
TRBD2 TRBJ2-7 - TRBV4-2 TGTGCCAGCAGCCAGGGACTAGCGGGAGGAATCAACGAGCAGTACTTC CASSQGLAGGINEQYF
TRBD2 TRBJ2-1 - TRBV2 TGTGCCAGCAGGGGACTAGCGGGCTCCTACAATGAGCAGTTCTTC CASRGLAGSYNEQFF
TRBD2 TRBJ2-3 - TRBV5-1 TGCGCCAGCAACCCACTAGCGGGAGGGCCGAATACGCAGTATTTT CASNPLAGGPNTQYF
TRBD1 TRBJ1-5 - TRBV28 TGTGCCAGCAGTTTGGACAGGTGGGGTGAGGTTGGCAATCAGCCCCAGCATTTT CASSLDRWGEVGNQPQHF
TRBD1 TRBJ1-2 - TRBV6-5 TGTGCCAGCACCGGACGACAGGGGAGTGGCTACACCTTC CASTGRQGSGYTF
TRBD2 TRBJ2-1 - TRBV13 TGTGCCAGCAGGATGATTGCGGGAGTGCTTCGTAACAATGAGCAGTTCTTC CASRMIAGVLRNNEQFF
- TRBJ2-7 - TRBV29-1 TGCAGCGTTGAAGCCCCCTCTCTGGGCTCCTACGAGCAGTACTTC CSVEAPSLGSYEQYF
- TRBJ2-2 - TRBV5-1 TGCGCCAGCAGCTTGGTAGCCAGCACCGGGGAGCTGTTTTTT CASSLVASTGELFF
- TRBJ1-3 - TRBV28 TGTGCCAGCAGACCTCGGACCGACTCTGGAAACACCATATATTTT CASRPRTDSGNTIYF
- TRBJ2-7 - TRBV5-1 TGCGCCAGCAGCTTGGACGGGTTGCAGTACTTC CASSLDGLQYF
TRBD1 TRBJ1-1 - TRBV7-8 TGTGCCAGCAGCCAAGGACAGGGTCGTGTGAACACTGAAGCTTTCTTT CASSQGQGRVNTEAFF
- TRBJ1-1 - TRBV2 TGTGCCAGCAAGGATGGCAGGGGGAACACTGAAGCTTTCTTT CASKDGRGNTEAFF
TRBD1 TRBJ2-2 - TRBV28 TGTGCCAGCAGTTTATATGGACAGGGAATCACCGGGGAGCTGTTTTTT CASSLYGQGITGELFF
- TRBJ1-1 - TRBV5-5 TGTGCCAGCAGCTTGGCGGGTGAAGCTTTCTTT CASSLAGEAFF
- TRBJ1-2 - TRBV6-5 TGTGCCAGCAGTCGGGTACTTAACTATGGCTACACCTTC CASSRVLNYGYTF